These 5 T cell receptor beta chains were all obtained from the same sample, sequenced in a study of shared clonotypes between healthy human individuals. Here immunoSEQ multiplex PCR was the method, and the copy in TCRdb shows in-frame clones only, minus some. The sample has roughly 1 million clones, approximately 78% seen once; the top ten hold roughly 0.56%. The source material was memory CD4+ T cells from PBMCs. This sample's subset: CD45RA-negative fraction. All receptors derive from a man aged 18 to 30 in good health. Some clones in this sample may be carry-over from other donors' samples.

The chain employs TRBV2 and TRBJ2-3; D gene unclear. Germline V gene data show CDR1 as SNHLY and CDR2 as FYNNEI. There are 15 residues in the CDR3. Trimming left V 5 bases short and J 0 bases short, with 12 bases between. CDR3 loop: CASSRLPTSTDTQYF. The DNA for the CDR3 is TGTGCCAGCAGTCGCCTCCCCACTAGCACAGATACGCAGTATTTT.

The chain couples TRBV28 to TRBJ1-2; 9 positions agree with TRBD1. The CDR3 length is 16 residues. Germline lookup yields CDR1 MDHEN and CDR2 SYDVKM. V lost 6 bases, J lost 8 bases, and 16 bases stayed unmatched. The CDR3 is CASSARQGGMYQGYTF. The CDR3 DNA follows: TGTGCCAGCAGCGCCCGACAGGGGGGGATGTATCAAGGCTACACCTTC.

The chain has TRBV6-1 and TRBJ2-3; TRBD2 matches at 10 bases. With 7 bases clipped from V and 2 bases from J, the junction kept 6 bases outside the gene matches. CDR3 length: 15 amino acids. The germline V gene encodes CDR1 MNHNS and CDR2 SASEGT. CDR3 amino acids: CASTRAGGPTDTQYF. The CDR3 DNA is TGTGCCAGCACACGAGCGGGAGGGCCCACAGATACGCAGTATTTT.

On this clone: The sample holds other DNA sequences that translate to the same CDR3. V and J are TRBV20-1 and TRBJ2-7, with 7 nucleotides matching TRBD1. The germline gives CDR1 DFQATT, CDR2 SNEGSKA (reference sequence). The CDR3 is 11 residues long. The V and J ends lost 4 bases and 3 bases, in that order; junction bases with no gene match: 0. CDR3 loop: CSANRGYEQYF. The CDR3 DNA reads as TGCAGTGCTAACAGGGGCTACGAGCAGTACTTC.

Written as DNA, the CDR3 is TGTGCCAGCAGCTTTTCCGGGACTAGCGAGTACGAGCAGTACTTC. Protein sequence: CASSFSGTSEYEQYF. The rearrangement links TRBV28 to TRBJ2-7; 10 bases map to TRBD2. Trimming removed 6 bases from V and 4 bases from J; junction bases left unmatched: 9. This CDR3 region has 15 residues. CDR1 MDHEN and CDR2 SYDVKM come from the germline V gene.